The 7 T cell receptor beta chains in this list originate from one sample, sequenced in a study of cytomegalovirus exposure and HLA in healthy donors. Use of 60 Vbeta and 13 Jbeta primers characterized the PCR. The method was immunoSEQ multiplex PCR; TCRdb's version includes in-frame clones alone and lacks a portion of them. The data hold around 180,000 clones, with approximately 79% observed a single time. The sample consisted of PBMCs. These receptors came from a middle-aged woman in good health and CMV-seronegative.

CDR3 sequence: CASSLPGTLGRNYGYTF. CDR3 in DNA: TGTGCCAGCAGTTTACCCGGGACATTAGGCAGAAACTATGGCTACACCTTC. This chain links TRBV28 with TRBJ1-2; possibly TRBD1 for D (6 bases). Between the trimmed V and J ends, which lost 2 bases and 2 bases, there was a span of 18 bases. The CDR3 is 17 residues long. Germline-derived CDR1 and CDR2 are MDHEN and SYDVKM.

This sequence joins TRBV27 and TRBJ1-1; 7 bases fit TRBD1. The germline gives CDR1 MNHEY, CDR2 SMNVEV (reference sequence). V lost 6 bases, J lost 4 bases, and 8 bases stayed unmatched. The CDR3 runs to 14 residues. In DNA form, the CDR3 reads TGTGCCAGCAGAAGGGACAGCGGGCCCACTGAAGCTTTCTTT. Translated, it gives CASRRDSGPTEAFF.

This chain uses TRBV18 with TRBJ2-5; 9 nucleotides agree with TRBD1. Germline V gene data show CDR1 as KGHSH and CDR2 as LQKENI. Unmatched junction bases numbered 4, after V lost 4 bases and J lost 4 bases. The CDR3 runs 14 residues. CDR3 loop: CASSQLGQGETQYF. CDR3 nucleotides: TGTGCCAGCTCACAACTGGGACAGGGAGAGACCCAGTACTTC.

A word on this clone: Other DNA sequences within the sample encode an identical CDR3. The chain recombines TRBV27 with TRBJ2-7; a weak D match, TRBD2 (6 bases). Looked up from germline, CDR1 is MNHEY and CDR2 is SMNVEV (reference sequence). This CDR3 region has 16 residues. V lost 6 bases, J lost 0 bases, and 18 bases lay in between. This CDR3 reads CASSLSQVGGSYEQYF. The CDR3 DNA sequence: TGTGCCAGCAGCTTAAGCCAGGTCGGGGGCTCCTACGAGCAGTACTTC.

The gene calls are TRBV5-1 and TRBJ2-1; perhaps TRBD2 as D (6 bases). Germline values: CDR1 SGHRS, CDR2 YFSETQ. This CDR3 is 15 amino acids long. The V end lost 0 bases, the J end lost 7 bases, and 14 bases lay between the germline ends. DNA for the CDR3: TGCGCCAGCAGCTTGGTAGGCGGGGAGAGAAATGAGCAGTTCTTC. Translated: CASSLVGGERNEQFF. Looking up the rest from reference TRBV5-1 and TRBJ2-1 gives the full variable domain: KAGVTQTPRYLIKTRGQQVTLSCSPISGHRSVSWYQQTPGQGLQFLFEYFSETQRNKGNFPGRFSGRQFSNSRSEMNVSTLELGDSALYLCASSLVGGERNEQFFGPGTRLTVL.

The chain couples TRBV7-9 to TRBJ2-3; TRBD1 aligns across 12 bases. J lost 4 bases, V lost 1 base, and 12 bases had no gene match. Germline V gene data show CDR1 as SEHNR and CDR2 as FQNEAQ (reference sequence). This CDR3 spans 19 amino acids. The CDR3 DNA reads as TGTGCCAGCAGCTTAGTTGGCCCGGGACAGGGGGCTTCTCCAGATACGCAGTATTTT. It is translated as CASSLVGPGQGASPDTQYF.

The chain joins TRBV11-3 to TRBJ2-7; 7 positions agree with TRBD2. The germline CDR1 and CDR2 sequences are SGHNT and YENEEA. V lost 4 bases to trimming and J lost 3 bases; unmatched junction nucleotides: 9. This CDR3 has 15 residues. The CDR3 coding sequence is TGTGCCAGCAGCTCGGACTGGGGAGGGATCTACGAGCAGTACTTC. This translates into CASSSDWGGIYEQYF.